This TCR beta chain appears in the sequencing data of a study of control samples from healthy donors and cancer patients (dated by TCRdb to 2020 to 2022). Comment on this clone: This receptor's antigen is unknown. Qualities for individual bases were not recorded, and no much larger clone is one base off.

The library relied on the immunoSEQ multiplex PCR assay. TCRdb retrieved this table from immuneACCESS and kept in-frame rearrangements only. Not all clones are present; in checked studies, unresolved V genes account for under half, and no reason is known for the remainder. The sample table lists roughly 220,000 clones, about 94% of them with a count of one. Of the sample, approximately 1.6% is held by the ten largest clones. In the germline V gene (reference sequence), CDR1 corresponds to LNHDA and CDR2 to SQIVND. The CDR3 spans 13 residues, from the cysteine through the phenylalanine. Left in the record is the CDR3 DNA by itself, 39 bases read in frame from the first base. At the junction V is shortened by 6 bases and J by 6 bases, with 14 bases in between.

Sequenced: blood. The origin of this receptor is a man in his fifties in good health. The rearranged segments are TRBV19 and TRBJ1-2; the D gene remains uncertain. The bases are TGTGCCAGTAGGGCTCCGGGAACCCATGGCTACACCTTC. It translates as CASRAPGTHGYTF.